A single sample is the source of the 5 T cell receptor beta chains below, sequenced in a study of cytomegalovirus exposure and HLA in healthy donors. The primer mix had 60 Vbeta and 13 Jbeta primers. Only in-frame clones appear in the TCRdb table, and some are missing; sequencing was by immunoSEQ multiplex PCR. This table holds 150,000 to 200,000 clones, 80% found once. Sample: PBMCs. All receptors derive from a young man in good health and CMV-seropositive.

The chain recombines TRBV7-2 with TRBJ2-1; possible D gene TRBD2, 5 bases. The CDR3 contains 13 residues. Trimming took 1 base from V and 6 from J, leaving 7 bases between them. The germline V gene encodes CDR1 SGHTA and CDR2 FQGNSA. The DNA for the CDR3 is TGTGCCAGCAGCTTAGAGAGGGTCAATGAGCAGTTCTTC. It encodes CASSLERVNEQFF.

This clone was observed a single time. The V gene is TRBV9, the J gene TRBJ2-3; TRBD2 matches at 8 bases. V was clipped by 3 bases and J by 1 base; unmatched bases: 10. CDR1 is SGDLS, CDR2 YYNGEE, per germline. There are 17 residues in the CDR3. Written as DNA, the CDR3 is TGTGCCAGCAGCGCCCATGGGCGGGAGGTTCGCACAGATACGCAGTATTTT. It is translated as CASSAHGREVRTDTQYF.

The rearrangement joins TRBV5-6 to TRBJ2-3; the D gene is possibly TRBD2 (6 bases). The V end lost 1 base, the J end lost 6 bases, and 18 bases lay between the germline ends. Germline V gives CDR1 SGHDT, CDR2 YYEEEE. The length of the CDR3 is 16 residues. CDR3 nucleotides: TGTGCCAGCAGCTTGAGAGTGGGGGGTTCACAGGATACGCAGTATTTT. This sequence encodes CASSLRVGGSQDTQYF.

This clone came up a few times. The chain links TRBV11-2 to TRBJ2-7; 10 nucleotides line up with TRBD2. After removal of 3 bases from V and 0 bases from J, the junction contained 5 bases not matched to a gene. CDR3 size: 16 residues. Per the germline V gene, CDR1 is SGHAT and CDR2 is FQNNGV. In DNA, the CDR3 is TGTGCCAGCAGCTTTCTCCTAGCGGGAGCCTCCTACGAGCAGTACTTC. As protein: CASSFLLAGASYEQYF.

This clone has more than one count but fewer than ten. The rearrangement joins TRBV7-9 to TRBJ2-3; 8 nucleotides match TRBD2. CDR1 is SEHNR, CDR2 FQNEAQ, per germline (reference sequence). The CDR3 runs to 16 residues. Trimming removed 5 bases from V and 2 bases from J; junction bases left unmatched: 9. The CDR3 sequence: CASSRPGGGDTDTQYF. CDR3 in DNA: TGTGCCAGCAGCCGCCCGGGGGGGGGAGACACAGATACGCAGTATTTT. The complete variable domain, with remaining parts taken from reference TRBV7-9 and TRBJ2-3, reads DTGVSQNPRHKITKRGQNVTFRCDPISEHNRLYWYRQTLGQGPEFLTYFQNEAQLEKSRLLSDRFSAERPKGSFSTLEIQRTEQGDSAMYLCASSRPGGGDTDTQYFGPGTRLTVL.